These 18 T cell receptor beta chains share one sample of origin, sequenced in a study of regulatory T cells in long-lasting Graves disease. Noted time point: newly diagnosed GD, antithyroid drugs for less than 3 months. RNA isolated from PBMCs was used to make the TCR library. Arm-PCR of CDR3 regions with iRepertoire HTBI primers generated TCR beta libraries. TCRdb re-analysed the multiplex PCR reads in MiXCR, keeping a single row per CDR3 protein. The sample holds about 560,000 distinct CDR3 sequences; about 16% are singletons and the top ten take around 12%. This same sample was also part of a study on T cells in Graves' hyperthyroidism and ophthalmopathy.

The material was peripheral blood mononuclear cells (PBMCs), obtained at new diagnosis, from a patient treated with antithyroid drugs. The receptors shown here come from a man younger than 35 with Graves disease.

V and J are TRBV5-1 and TRBJ1-4, with 8 bases that match TRBD1. CDR1 is SGHRS, CDR2 YFSETQ, per germline. The CDR3 has 14 amino acids. The V gene end was trimmed by 3 bases and the J gene end by 5 bases; junction bases not matched to a gene: 3. The CDR3 DNA reads TGCGCCAGCAGCTGGACAGGGTTGAATGAAAAACTGTTTTTT. This gives the protein CASSWTGLNEKLFF.

J is TRBJ2-1 and V is TRBV6-6; TRBD2 matches 9 bases. J gave up 4 bases and V 0 bases, and 7 bases lay outside the gene matches. The CDR3 length is 17 residues. CDR1 MNHNY and CDR2 SVGAGI come from the germline V gene (reference sequence). The CDR3: CASSYSRTSASYNEQFF. The CDR3 nucleotides are TGTGCCAGCAGTTACTCGAGGACTAGCGCTAGTTACAATGAGCAGTTCTTC.

This clonotype showed up just a few times. A much larger clone differs by one base, so this may be a read error. The chain uses TRBV28 and TRBJ2-7, with 7 bases fitting TRBD1. The CDR3 length is 15 residues. Per the germline V gene, CDR1 is MDHEN and CDR2 is SYDVKM. V lost 6 bases to trimming and J lost 2 bases; unmatched junction nucleotides: 10. CDR3 sequence reads: CASSRPWDSAYEQYF. The CDR3 bases are TGTGCCAGCAGCCGACCCTGGGACAGCGCCTACGAGCAGTACTTC.

In this sample, this clonotype turned up a few times. The genes are TRBV24-1 and TRBJ1-5; D is unresolved. Trimming cost V 3 bases and J 4 bases, with 6 bases left between them. Germline CDR1 and CDR2: KGHDR and SFDVKD. The CDR3 runs to 13 residues. This chain's CDR3 is CATSDTGNQPQHF. CDR3 nucleotides: TGTGCCACCAGTGATACGGGGAATCAGCCCCAGCATTTT.

About this clonotype itself: A clone one base away is much larger, so this may be a read error. CDR3: CPSSATGRQFF. Here the CDR3 DNA reads TGTCCCAGCAGTGCGACAGGGAGGCAGTTCTTC. The chain recombines TRBV2 with TRBJ2-1; TRBD1 agrees at 7 bases. Germline assignment: CDR1 SNHLY and CDR2 FYNNEI. This CDR3 contains 11 residues.

Ten or more counts support this clonotype. The J gene is TRBJ2-7, the V gene TRBV12-3 or TRBV12-4; TRBD2 might be the D (8 bases). The CDR3 contains 18 residues. Trimming took off 5 bases at V and 5 bases at J, with 28 bases between the two ends. CDR3 protein: CASSPGGVDGQEGHEQYF. For the CDR3, the DNA is TGTGCCAGCAGTCCGGGGGGGGTCGATGGACAGGAAGGCCACGAGCAGTACTTC.

This clonotype was found many times. The chain recombines TRBV7-9 with TRBJ2-5; 11 positions match TRBD2. The CDR3 has 16 amino acids. Trimming took 5 bases from V and 1 from J; bases not matched to a gene: 6. Germline V lookup: CDR1 SEHNR, CDR2 FQNEAQ (reference sequence). Here the CDR3 reads CASSPGTSGFQETQYF. The CDR3 DNA sequence: TGTGCCAGCAGCCCCGGGACTAGCGGATTCCAAGAGACCCAGTACTTC.

As regards this clonotype: With a much larger clone just one base away, this may be a read error. Since no conserved phenylalanine or tryptophan closes the CDR3, a read error is the likely cause. The rearrangement links TRBV6-5 to TRBJ2-2; 11 bases are shared with TRBD1. In germline, CDR1 is MNHEY, CDR2 SVGAGI. The CDR3 is made up of 15 amino acids. Unmatched junction bases numbered 1, after V lost 1 base and J lost 6 bases. In nucleotides, the CDR3 is TGTGCCAGCAGTTACTTGGGACAGGGGGCCGGGGAGCTGTTTTCT. It translates to CASSYLGQGAGELFS.

Many counts were recorded for this clonotype. The chain couples TRBV28 to TRBJ2-7; no definite D call. CDR3 length: 15 amino acids. Germline CDR1 MDHEN, CDR2 SYDVKM. Trimming took 6 bases from V and 2 from J, leaving 17 bases between them. CDR3 in DNA: TGTGCCAGCAGCCCTATCTTCGGCGGAACCTACGAGCAGTACTTC. This sequence encodes CASSPIFGGTYEQYF.

This chain joins TRBV4-1 and TRBJ2-7; D uncertain. CDR1 is MGHRA and CDR2 is YSYEKL in the germline V gene. V lost 0 bases and J 2 bases, leaving 8 bases between the germline ends. This CDR3 contains 14 residues. DNA of the CDR3: TGCGCCAGCAGCCAAGAACAAGAAACCTACGAGCAGTACTTC. Translated, it gives CASSQEQETYEQYF.

As regards this clonotype: An end of the junction does not agree with germline; a read error may underlie this. V usage is TRBV12-3 or TRBV12-4 and J usage is TRBJ2-5, with 7 nucleotides matching TRBD1. This CDR3 has 14 amino acids. As DNA, the CDR3 is TGTGCCAGCAGTTTTTACAGGGGCCAAGAGGCCCAGTACTTC. It translates to CASSFYRGQEAQYF.

Remarks on this clonotype: With a much larger clone just one base away, this may be a read error. The V call is TRBV28, the J call TRBJ2-1, with 15 bases that match TRBD2. The V and J ends lost 6 bases and 5 bases, in that order; junction bases with no gene match: 14. CDR1 is MDHEN, CDR2 SYDVKM, per germline. The CDR3 has 19 amino acids. The CDR3 here is CASSPLIGLAGGQDNEQFF. Here the CDR3 DNA reads TGTGCCAGCAGCCCGCTAATAGGACTAGCGGGAGGGCAGGACAATGAGCAGTTCTTC.

The J gene is TRBJ1-4, the V gene TRBV4-2; possible D gene TRBD1, 6 bases. The CDR3 has 17 residues. Germline values: CDR1 LGHNA, CDR2 YNFKEQ. Trimming cost V 0 bases and J 0 bases, with 11 bases left between them. The CDR3 is CASSQEGGGATNEKLFF. CDR3 bases: TGTGCCAGCAGCCAAGAAGGAGGGGGGGCAACTAATGAAAAACTGTTTTTT.

This clonotype appeared many times. This sequence joins TRBV2 and TRBJ1-1; a weak D match, TRBD1 (6 bases). This CDR3 has 13 residues. Looked up from germline, CDR1 is SNHLY and CDR2 is FYNNEI. Trimming pared 7 bases from V and 2 bases from J, leaving 11 bases between. CDR3 sequence reads: CASTRGLNTEAFF. CDR3 coding DNA: TGTGCCAGCACCAGGGGACTTAACACTGAAGCTTTCTTT.

The table lists this clonotype with many counts. CDR3 sequence: CASSTDNHYGYTF. The CDR3, as DNA: TGTGCCAGCAGTACAGATAACCACTATGGCTACACCTTC. The V gene is TRBV28, the J gene TRBJ1-2; D unclear. The germline V gene encodes CDR1 MDHEN and CDR2 SYDVKM. Trimming removed 5 bases from V and 3 bases from J, with 10 bases in between. The CDR3 contains 13 residues.

This clonotype was seen a handful of times. This sequence joins TRBV27 and TRBJ2-2; TRBD1 agrees at 8 bases. With V trimmed by 6 bases and J by 6 bases, 12 bases remained unmatched. Germline-derived CDR1 and CDR2 are MNHEY and SMNVEV (reference sequence). The CDR3 extends over 16 amino acids. In DNA form, the CDR3 reads TGTGCCAGCAGCAGGGGGCTAGTTTATCGCGCCGGGGAGCTGTTTTTT. Translating gives CASSRGLVYRAGELFF.

This clonotype came up a few times. The chain links TRBV7-9 to TRBJ2-5; 7 nucleotides agree with TRBD2. Germline V gene lookup returns CDR1 SEHNR and CDR2 FQNEAQ (reference sequence). J was trimmed by 5 bases and V by 5 bases; bases with no gene match: 8. The CDR3 runs to 14 residues. Here the CDR3 DNA reads TGTGCCAGCAGCCTCACTAGCGCTAGGGAGACCCAGTACTTC. Its protein product is CASSLTSARETQYF.

This chain uses TRBV27 with TRBJ1-6; perhaps TRBD1 as D (5 bases). Germline lookup yields CDR1 MNHEY and CDR2 SMNVEV (reference sequence). V was clipped by 5 bases and J by 0 bases, with 14 bases between them. The CDR3 runs 17 residues. Here the CDR3 reads CASSHGHPSSYNSPLHF. As DNA, the CDR3 is TGTGCCAGCAGTCATGGACACCCGAGCTCCTATAATTCACCCCTCCACTTT.